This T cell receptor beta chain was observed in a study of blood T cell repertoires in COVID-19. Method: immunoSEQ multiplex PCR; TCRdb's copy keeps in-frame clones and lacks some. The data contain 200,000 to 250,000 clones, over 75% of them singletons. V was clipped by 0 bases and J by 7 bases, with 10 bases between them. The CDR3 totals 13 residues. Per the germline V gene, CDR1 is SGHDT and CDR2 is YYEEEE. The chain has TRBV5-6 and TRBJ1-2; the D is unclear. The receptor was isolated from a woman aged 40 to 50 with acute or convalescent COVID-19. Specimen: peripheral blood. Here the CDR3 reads CASSLERRGGYTF. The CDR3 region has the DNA TGTGCCAGCAGCTTGGAGCGGCGGGGTGGCTACACCTTC.